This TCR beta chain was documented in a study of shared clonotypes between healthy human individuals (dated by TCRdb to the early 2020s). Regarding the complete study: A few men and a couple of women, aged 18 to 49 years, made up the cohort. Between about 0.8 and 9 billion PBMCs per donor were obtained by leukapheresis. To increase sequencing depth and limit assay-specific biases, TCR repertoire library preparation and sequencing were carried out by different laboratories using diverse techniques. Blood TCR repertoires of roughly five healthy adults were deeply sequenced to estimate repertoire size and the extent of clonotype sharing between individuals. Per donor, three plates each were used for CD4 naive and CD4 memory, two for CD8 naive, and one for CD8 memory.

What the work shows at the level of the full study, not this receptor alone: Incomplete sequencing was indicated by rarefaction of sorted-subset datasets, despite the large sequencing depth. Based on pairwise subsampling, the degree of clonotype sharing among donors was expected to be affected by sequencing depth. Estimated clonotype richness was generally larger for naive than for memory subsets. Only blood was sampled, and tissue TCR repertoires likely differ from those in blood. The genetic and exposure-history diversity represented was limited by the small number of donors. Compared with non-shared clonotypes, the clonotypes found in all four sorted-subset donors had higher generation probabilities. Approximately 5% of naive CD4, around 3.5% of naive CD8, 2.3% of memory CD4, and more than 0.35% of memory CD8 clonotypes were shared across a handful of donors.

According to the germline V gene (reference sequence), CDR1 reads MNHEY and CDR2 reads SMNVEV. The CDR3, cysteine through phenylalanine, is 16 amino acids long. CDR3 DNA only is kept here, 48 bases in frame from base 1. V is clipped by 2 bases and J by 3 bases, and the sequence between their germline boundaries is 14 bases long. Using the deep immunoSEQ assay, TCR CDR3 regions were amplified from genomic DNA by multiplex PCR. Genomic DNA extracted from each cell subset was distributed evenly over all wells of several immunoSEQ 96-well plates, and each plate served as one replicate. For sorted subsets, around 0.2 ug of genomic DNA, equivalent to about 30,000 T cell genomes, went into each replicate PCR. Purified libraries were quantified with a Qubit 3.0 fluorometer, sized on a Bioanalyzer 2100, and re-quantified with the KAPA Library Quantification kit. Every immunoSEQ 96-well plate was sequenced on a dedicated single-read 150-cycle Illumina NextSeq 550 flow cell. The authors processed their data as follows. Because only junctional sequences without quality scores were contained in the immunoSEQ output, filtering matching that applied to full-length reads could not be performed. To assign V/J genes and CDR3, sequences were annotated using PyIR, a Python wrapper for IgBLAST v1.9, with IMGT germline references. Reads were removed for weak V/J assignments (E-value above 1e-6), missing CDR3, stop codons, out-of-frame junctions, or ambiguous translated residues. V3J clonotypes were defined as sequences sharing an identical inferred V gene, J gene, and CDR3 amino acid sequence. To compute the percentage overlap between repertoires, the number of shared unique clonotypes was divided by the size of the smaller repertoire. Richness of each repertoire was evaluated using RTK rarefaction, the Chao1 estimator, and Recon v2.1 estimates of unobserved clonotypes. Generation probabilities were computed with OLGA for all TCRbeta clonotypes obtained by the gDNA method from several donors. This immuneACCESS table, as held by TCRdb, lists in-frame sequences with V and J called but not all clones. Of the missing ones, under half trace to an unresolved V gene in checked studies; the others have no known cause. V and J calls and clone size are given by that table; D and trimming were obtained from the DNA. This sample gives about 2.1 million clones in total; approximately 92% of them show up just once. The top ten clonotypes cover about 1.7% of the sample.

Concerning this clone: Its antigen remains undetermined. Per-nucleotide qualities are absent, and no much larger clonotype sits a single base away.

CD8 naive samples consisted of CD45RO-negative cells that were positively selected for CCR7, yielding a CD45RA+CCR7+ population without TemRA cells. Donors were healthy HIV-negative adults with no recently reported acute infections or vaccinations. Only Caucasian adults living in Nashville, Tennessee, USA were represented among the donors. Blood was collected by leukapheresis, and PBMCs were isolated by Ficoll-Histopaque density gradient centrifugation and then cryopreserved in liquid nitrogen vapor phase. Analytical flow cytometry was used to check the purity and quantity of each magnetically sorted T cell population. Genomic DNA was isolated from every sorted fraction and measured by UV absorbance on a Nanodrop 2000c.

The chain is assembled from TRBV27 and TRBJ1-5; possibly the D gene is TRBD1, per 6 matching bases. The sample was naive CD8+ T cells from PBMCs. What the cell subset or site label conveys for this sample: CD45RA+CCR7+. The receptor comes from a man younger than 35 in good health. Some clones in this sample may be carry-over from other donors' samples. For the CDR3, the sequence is CASSLMPGAFNQPQHF. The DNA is TGTGCCAGCAGTTTAATGCCAGGGGCCTTCAATCAGCCCCAGCATTTT.